A selection of T cell receptor beta chains follows, all from one sample in a study of shared clonotypes between healthy human individuals. Libraries were prepared by immunoSEQ multiplex PCR; TCRdb keeps only in-frame clonotypes and omits some of them. In the table there are about 2.2 million clones, about 93% of which are singletons. The sequenced material came from naive CD8+ T cells from PBMCs. The receptor set was obtained from a man between 18 and 35 years old in good health. Some clones in this sample may be carry-over from other donors' samples. Both conserved end residues are part of each CDR3. Clone size is shown for a subset of rows, as once, few, many or a class of expanded clone.

V gene	clone size	CDR3 protein
TRBV5-1	.	CASSLSASGIDEQYF
TRBV11-2	.	CASSPSPDSPGNTIYF
TRBV9	.	CASSVEGADTQYF
TRBV15	.	CATSLYRVSGSTHSNQPQHF
TRBV4-3	.	CASSQDSRGTYEQYF
TRBV28	.	CASRATGPAQPQHF
TRBV27	.	CASSLRTGTVFPMSYEQYF
TRBV28	once	CASSLKGPNTEAFF
TRBV27	.	CASTATGEGLAGGPPQETQYF
TRBV2	.	CASRGPSYEQYF
TRBV6-5	.	CASSYSWGENYEQYF
TRBV4-3	.	CASSQDGGGGSTEAFF
TRBV18	.	CASSPKGRRTATNEKLFF
TRBV27	.	CASSSGQGGVNEQFF
TRBV9	once	CASSVWGDTNTEAFF
TRBV28	.	CASSLPSGRGAGTQYF
TRBV11-1	.	CASSGQGTDEQYF
TRBV29-1	.	CSVLGQSGSYEQYF
TRBV9	.	CASSVEGKNTEAFF
TRBV19	.	CASSIGDGAYEQYF
TRBV12-5	.	CASTSGRDNEQFF
TRBV6-1	.	CASRDRDYGYTF
TRBV2	.	CASSGGELFF
TRBV7-2	.	CASSLNGLEAFF
TRBV19	.	CASSPGGNTEAFF
TRBV4-1	.	CASSQRGPPYNEQFF
TRBV7-9	.	CASSFNQVSLYGYTF
TRBV27	.	CASSFRGAEQYF
TRBV13	once	CASSLEGRGQETQYF